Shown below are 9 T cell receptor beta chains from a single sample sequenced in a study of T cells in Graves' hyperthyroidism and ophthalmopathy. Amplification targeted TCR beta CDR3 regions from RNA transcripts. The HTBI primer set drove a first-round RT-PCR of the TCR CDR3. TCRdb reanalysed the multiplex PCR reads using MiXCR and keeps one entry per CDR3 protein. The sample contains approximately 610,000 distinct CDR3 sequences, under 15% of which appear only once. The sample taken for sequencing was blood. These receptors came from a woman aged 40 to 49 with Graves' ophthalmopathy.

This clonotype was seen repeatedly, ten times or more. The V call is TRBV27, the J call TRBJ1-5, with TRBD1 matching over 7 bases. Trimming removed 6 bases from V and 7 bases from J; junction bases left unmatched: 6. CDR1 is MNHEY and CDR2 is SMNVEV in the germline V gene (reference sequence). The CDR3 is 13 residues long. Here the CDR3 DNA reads TGTGCCAGCAGCACAGGGGACGGGCAGCCCCAGCATTTT. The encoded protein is CASSTGDGQPQHF.

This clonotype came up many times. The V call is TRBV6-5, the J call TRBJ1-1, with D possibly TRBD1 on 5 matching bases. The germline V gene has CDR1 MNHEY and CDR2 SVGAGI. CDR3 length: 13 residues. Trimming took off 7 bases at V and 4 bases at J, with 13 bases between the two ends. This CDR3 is CASIRAGGTEAFF. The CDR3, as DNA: TGTGCCAGCATTAGGGCCGGGGGCACTGAAGCTTTCTTT.

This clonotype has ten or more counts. CDR3 in amino acids: CASSLQGAGTEAFF. The CDR3 DNA reads as TGTGCCAGCAGTCTACAGGGGGCGGGGACTGAAGCTTTCTTT. The chain is built from TRBV27 and TRBJ1-1, with 9 bases matching TRBD1. There are 14 residues in the CDR3. CDR1 is MNHEY and CDR2 is SMNVEV in the germline V gene (reference sequence). Unmatched junction bases numbered 6, after V lost 5 bases and J lost 5 bases.

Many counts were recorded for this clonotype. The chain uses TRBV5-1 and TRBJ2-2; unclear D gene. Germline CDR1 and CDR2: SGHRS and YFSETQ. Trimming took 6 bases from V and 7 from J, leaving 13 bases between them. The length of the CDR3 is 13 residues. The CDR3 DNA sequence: TGCGCCAGCATACCTGGAGTCGGCGGGGAGCTGTTTTTT. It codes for CASIPGVGGELFF.

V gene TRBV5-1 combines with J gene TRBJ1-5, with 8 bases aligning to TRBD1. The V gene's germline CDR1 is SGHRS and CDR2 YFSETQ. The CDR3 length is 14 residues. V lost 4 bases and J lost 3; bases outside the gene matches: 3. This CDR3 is CASSHRGDNQPQHF. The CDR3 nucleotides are TGCGCCAGCAGCCACAGGGGGGACAATCAGCCCCAGCATTTT.

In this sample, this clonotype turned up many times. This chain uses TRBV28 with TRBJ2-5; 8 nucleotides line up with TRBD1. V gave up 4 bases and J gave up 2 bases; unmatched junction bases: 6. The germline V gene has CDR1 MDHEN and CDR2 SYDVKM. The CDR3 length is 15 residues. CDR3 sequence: CASSSLGQGQETQYF. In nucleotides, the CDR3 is TGTGCCAGCAGTTCCCTAGGACAGGGACAAGAGACCCAGTACTTC.

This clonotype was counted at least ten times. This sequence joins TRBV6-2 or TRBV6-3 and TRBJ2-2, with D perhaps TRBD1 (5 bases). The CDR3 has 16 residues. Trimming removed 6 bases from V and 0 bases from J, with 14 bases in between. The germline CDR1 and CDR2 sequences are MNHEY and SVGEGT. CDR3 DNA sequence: TGTGCCAGCAGCGGGCAGGGTGCCGCGAACACCGGGGAGCTGTTTTTT. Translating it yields CASSGQGAANTGELFF.

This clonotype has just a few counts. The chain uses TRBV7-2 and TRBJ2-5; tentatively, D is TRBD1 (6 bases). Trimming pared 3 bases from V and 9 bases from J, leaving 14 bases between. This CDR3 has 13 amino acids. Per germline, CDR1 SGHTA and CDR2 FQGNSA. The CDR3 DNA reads TGTGCCAGCAGCTTGGGGGCCTTAATGGCCCAGTACTTC. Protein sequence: CASSLGALMAQYF.

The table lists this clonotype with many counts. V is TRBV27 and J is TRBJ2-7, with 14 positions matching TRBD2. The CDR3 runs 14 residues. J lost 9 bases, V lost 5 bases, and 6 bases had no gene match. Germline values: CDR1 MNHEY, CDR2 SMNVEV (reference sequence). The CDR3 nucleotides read TGTGCCAGCAGTAGACTAGCGGGAGGGCCCGTGCAGTACTTC. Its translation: CASSRLAGGPVQYF.